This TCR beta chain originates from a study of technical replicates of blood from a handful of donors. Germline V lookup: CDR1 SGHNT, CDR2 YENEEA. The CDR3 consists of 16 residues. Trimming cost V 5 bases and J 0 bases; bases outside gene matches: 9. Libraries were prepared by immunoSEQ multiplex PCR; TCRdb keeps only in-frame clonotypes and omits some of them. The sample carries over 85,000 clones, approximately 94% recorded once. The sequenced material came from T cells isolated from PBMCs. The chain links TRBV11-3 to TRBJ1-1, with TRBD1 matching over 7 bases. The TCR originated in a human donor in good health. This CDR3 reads CASSRNRGLMNTEAFF. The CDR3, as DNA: TGTGCCAGCAGCAGAAACAGGGGCCTCATGAACACTGAAGCTTTCTTT.